Reported below is one TCR beta chain. These data come from a study of T cells in Graves' hyperthyroidism and ophthalmopathy. The CDR3 regions of TCR beta were amplified from RNA transcripts. When the TCR CDR3 underwent first-round RT-PCR, the HTBI primer set was used. TCRdb reprocessed the multiplex PCR reads via MiXCR and lists one record per CDR3 protein. The sample holds nearly 600,000 distinct CDR3 sequences, approximately 15% seen once. Investigators excluded patients with uncontrolled infection, other autoimmune disease, pregnancy or lactation. The germline V and J ends were trimmed by 6 bases and 3 bases, with 6 bases remaining between them. The CDR3 is 12 residues long. CDR1 LNHDA and CDR2 SQIVND come from the germline V gene (reference sequence).

The sequenced sample was blood. The clonotype comes from a woman between 18 and 29 years old with Graves' ophthalmopathy. The chain joins TRBV19 to TRBJ1-5; D call uncertain. The CDR3 sequence is CASRVYNQPQHF. The CDR3 DNA reads TGTGCCAGTAGAGTGTACAATCAGCCCCAGCATTTT.